This T cell receptor (beta chain) was obtained from a study of blood T cells in healthy people across ages. General observations from the study: The recorded TCR beta diversity per million T cells decreased in a roughly linear manner with age.

A second PCR, run for roughly 7 to 12 cycles, used a sample-barcoded 5' primer plus a J-beta primer mix. TCRdb passed the 5' RACE reads through MiXCR, listing each CDR3 protein once. Altogether approximately 1,100,000 distinct CDR3 sequences are present, under 45% being singletons, with the ten largest covering 18%. A remark on this clonotype: The antigen remains unidentified.

Germline CDR1 reads ENHRY; CDR2 reads SYGVKD. J lost 0 bases, V lost 5 bases, and 3 bases had no gene match. The CDR3 length is 14 residues. The sample taken for sequencing was blood. This TCR was recovered from a woman aged 55-69 years in good health. The rearrangement uses TRBV10-3 and TRBJ2-7; 8 nucleotides agree with TRBD2. The CDR3: CAISSGGLSYEQYF. The CDR3 DNA sequence: TGTGCCATCAGTAGCGGGGGCCTCTCCTACGAGCAGTACTTC.